Listed below are T cell receptor beta chains from one sample, sequenced in a study of blood T cell repertoires in COVID-19. TCRdb's table, derived via immunoSEQ multiplex PCR, lists solely in-frame clones and lacks some. The sample has around 270,000 clones; around 90% are singletons. The material sequenced was peripheral blood. The receptors were sampled from a man in his sixties who had recovered from COVID-19. Each CDR3 is given with its conserved first and last residue. The order of the fields is J gene, clone size, D gene, V gene, CDR3 protein, CDR3 DNA. The D gene is left open where the match is weak. The size field is filled for only some rows; it gives once, few, many or a size class.

>TRBJ2-1|.|TRBD2|TRBV11-3
CASSSQGGAGGSNEQFF
TGTGCCAGCAGCTCCCAAGGGGGAGCGGGGGGATCCAATGAGCAGTTCTTC
>TRBJ2-3|.|.|TRBV13
CASSLMGGGIPGPTQYF
TGTGCCAGCAGCTTAATGGGAGGAGGGATCCCGGGTCCAACGCAGTATTTT
>TRBJ1-5|.|.|TRBV7-2
CASSFNTGLGQPQHF
TGTGCCAGCAGCTTCAATACGGGGTTGGGTCAGCCCCAGCATTTT
>TRBJ2-7|.|TRBD2|TRBV18
CASSPGGAGGPGQYF
TGTGCCAGCTCACCCGGGGGAGCGGGGGGCCCCGGGCAGTACTTC
>TRBJ2-7|.|TRBD1|TRBV29-1
CSGRTGPYEQYF
TGCAGCGGGCGGACAGGGCCCTACGAGCAGTACTTC
>TRBJ2-2|.|.|TRBV5-5
CASSLIGQGTVNTGELFF
TGTGCCAGCAGCTTGATCGGCCAGGGGACCGTGAACACCGGGGAGCTGTTTTTT
>TRBJ2-5|once|.|TRBV5-4
CASSPRGLGETQYF
TGTGCCAGCAGCCCCAGGGGTCTGGGAGAGACCCAGTACTTC
>TRBJ1-2|.|TRBD1|TRBV11-3
CASSLWSGGRSYGYTF
TGTGCCAGCAGCTTATGGTCAGGGGGCAGATCATATGGCTACACCTTC
>TRBJ2-2|.|TRBD1|TRBV7-6
CASSSQGAGGELFF
TGTGCCAGCAGCTCACAGGGGGCCGGCGGGGAGCTGTTTTTT
>TRBJ2-1|.|TRBD2|TRBV9
CASSVAGGRFEQFF
TGTGCCAGCAGCGTAGCGGGGGGGCGATTTGAGCAGTTCTTC
>TRBJ2-4|.|.|TRBV7-9
CASSLEGASNIQYF
TGTGCCAGCAGCTTAGAAGGGGCTTCGAACATTCAGTACTTC
>TRBJ2-3|.|.|TRBV6-6
CASSQLGARLDTQYF
TGTGCCAGCAGCCAACTGGGGGCACGCCTAGATACGCAGTATTTT
>TRBJ1-2|.|.|TRBV5-8
CASSPAVSGYTF
TGTGCCAGCAGCCCCGCGGTTAGTGGCTACACCTTC
>TRBJ2-7|.|TRBD2|TRBV9
CASSTNNLAGGEQYF
TGTGCCAGCAGCACAAACAACCTAGCGGGGGGAGAGCAGTACTTC
>TRBJ2-1|.|TRBD2|TRBV11-3
CASSLAPRLAGAGYNEQFF
TGTGCCAGCAGCTTAGCGCCCCGACTAGCGGGGGCGGGGTACAATGAGCAGTTCTTC
>TRBJ2-1|.|TRBD2|TRBV9
CASSVDGGARNEQFF
TGTGCCAGCAGCGTAGACGGGGGGGCCAGGAATGAGCAGTTCTTC
>TRBJ2-7|.|TRBD1|TRBV7-3
CASSYTGGRGYEQYF
TGTGCCAGCAGCTATACAGGGGGACGGGGCTACGAGCAGTACTTC
>TRBJ1-1|.|.|TRBV6-1
CASSPSDTEAFF
TGTGCCAGCAGCCCGTCGGACACTGAAGCTTTCTTT
>TRBJ1-5|.|.|TRBV11-1
CASSRGSAQPQHF
TGTGCCAGCAGCCGGGGGTCCGCTCAGCCCCAGCATTTT
>TRBJ2-3|.|.|TRBV18
CASSPYSLGSATDTQYF
TGTGCCAGCTCACCATACTCTCTAGGTAGCGCCACAGATACGCAGTATTTT
>TRBJ1-2|once|.|TRBV5-6
CASSRWTTNYGYTF
TGTGCCAGCAGCCGATGGACAACGAACTATGGCTACACCTTC
>TRBJ1-1|once|TRBD1|TRBV5-4
CASSRQGFSTEAFF
TGTGCCAGCAGTAGACAGGGATTTAGCACTGAAGCTTTCTTT
>TRBJ2-3|.|.|TRBV6-5
CASSPDRTSTDTQYF
TGTGCCAGCAGTCCAGACAGAACTAGCACAGATACGCAGTATTTT
>TRBJ2-7|.|.|TRBV6-5
CASTQTGPPAGQYF
TGTGCCAGCACCCAGACAGGACCCCCGGCGGGGCAGTACTTC
>TRBJ2-7|.|TRBD1|TRBV19
CASSLQAGGGYEQYF
TGTGCCAGTAGTCTCCAGGCAGGGGGCGGTTACGAGCAGTACTTC
>TRBJ1-6|.|TRBD1|TRBV4-2
CASSQARTGYVSPLHF
TGTGCCAGCAGCCAGGCCCGGACAGGGTATGTTTCACCCCTCCACTTT
>TRBJ2-7|.|.|TRBV9
CASSEPDSYEQYF
TGTGCCAGCAGCGAGCCGGACAGCTACGAGCAGTACTTC
>TRBJ2-7|once|TRBD1|TRBV7-9
CASSGRQGVGGLPYEQYF
TGTGCCAGCAGCGGCCGACAGGGGGTGGGAGGATTACCCTACGAGCAGTACTTC
>TRBJ1-5|once|TRBD1|TRBV19
CASSIWAGGLNQPQHF
TGTGCCAGTAGTATCTGGGCAGGGGGCCTCAATCAGCCCCAGCATTTT
>TRBJ1-2|once|.|TRBV7-8
CASSLGLGWSYGYTF
TGTGCCAGCAGCTTAGGTCTAGGCTGGAGCTATGGCTACACCTTC
>TRBJ2-1|.|TRBD2|TRBV9
CASSPPASGGFYNEQFF
TGTGCCAGCAGCCCACCGGCGAGCGGGGGGTTCTACAATGAGCAGTTCTTC
>TRBJ2-2|few|.|TRBV6-5
CASRQGPNTGELFF
TGTGCCAGCAGACAGGGCCCGAACACCGGGGAGCTGTTTTTT
>TRBJ1-2|.|TRBD1|TRBV4-2
CASSQDGQGNYGYTF
TGTGCCAGCAGCCAAGACGGACAGGGAAACTATGGCTACACCTTC
>TRBJ2-7|.|.|TRBV5-6
CASSFLSTYEQYF
TGTGCCAGCAGCTTCCTTAGTACCTACGAGCAGTACTTC
>TRBJ1-1|.|.|TRBV5-4
CASSLGQVNTEAFF
TGTGCCAGCAGCTTGGGACAGGTCAACACTGAAGCTTTCTTT
>TRBJ2-1|.|.|TRBV11-2
CASSEAGRAHEQFF
TGTGCCAGCAGCGAAGCCGGCAGGGCCCATGAGCAGTTCTTC
>TRBJ1-4|.|.|TRBV6-5
CASRNKGVIDEKLFF
TGTGCCAGCAGGAATAAGGGGGTAATAGATGAAAAACTGTTTTTT
>TRBJ2-1|.|.|TRBV19
CASSISPPAVEQFF
TGTGCCAGTAGTATAAGCCCCCCGGCGGTTGAGCAGTTCTTC
>TRBJ1-3|.|.|TRBV3-1/TRBV3-2
CASSQVVGRRNTIYF
TGTGCCAGCAGCCAAGTCGTGGGGAGACGGAACACCATATATTTT
>TRBJ2-3|once|TRBD1|TRBV14
CASSLSGTGREWGTDTQYF
TGTGCCAGCAGTCTTTCCGGGACAGGGAGGGAGTGGGGCACAGATACGCAGTATTTT
>TRBJ1-1|.|TRBD1|TRBV18
CASSLNRGGSGTEAFF
TGTGCCAGCTCATTAAACAGGGGGGGTTCGGGCACTGAAGCTTTCTTT
>TRBJ2-7|.|TRBD1|TRBV6-2/TRBV6-3
CASSYLSGQGLPPYEQYF
TGTGCCAGCAGTTACTTGTCGGGACAGGGGCTTCCTCCCTACGAGCAGTACTTC
>TRBJ1-4|.|TRBD1|TRBV5-1
CASSQGDRTDEKLFF
TGCGCCAGCAGCCAAGGGGACAGGACGGATGAAAAACTGTTTTTT
>TRBJ1-4|.|.|TRBV27
CASSSNRKQEKLFF
TGTGCCAGCAGTTCTAACAGGAAACAGGAAAAACTGTTTTTT
>TRBJ2-1|once|TRBD2|TRBV19
CASSIGGAGGSYNEQFF
TGTGCCAGTAGTATCGGTGGAGCGGGGGGTTCCTACAATGAGCAGTTCTTC
>TRBJ2-1|.|TRBD1|TRBV5-1
CASLQGAERAEQFF
TGCGCCAGTTTACAGGGGGCTGAACGGGCTGAGCAGTTCTTC
>TRBJ1-1|.|.|TRBV18
CASSPPNAIRGTEAFF
TGTGCCAGCTCACCACCCAACGCCATTCGAGGCACTGAAGCTTTCTTT
>TRBJ1-6|.|.|TRBV18
CASSPPQGTNSPLHF
TGTGCCAGCTCACCACCTCAGGGAACCAATTCACCCCTCCACTTT
>TRBJ2-7|.|.|TRBV6-5
CASRVTGNLYEQYF
TGTGCCAGCAGGGTGACAGGAAATCTCTACGAGCAGTACTTC
>TRBJ1-4|few|TRBD1|TRBV18
CASSPGTGFEKLFF
TGTGCCAGCTCGCCAGGGACAGGCTTTGAAAAACTGTTTTTT
>TRBJ1-1|few|TRBD1|TRBV5-1
CASSRGTGQNTEAFF
TGCGCCAGCAGCCGGGGGACAGGACAGAACACTGAAGCTTTCTTT
>TRBJ2-3|once|.|TRBV4-2
CASSQESRTASTDTQYF
TGTGCCAGCAGCCAAGAATCTAGGACAGCGAGCACAGATACGCAGTATTTT
>TRBJ2-2|once|TRBD2|TRBV5-1
CASSRSGADGELFF
TGCGCCAGCAGCCGGAGCGGGGCGGACGGGGAGCTGTTTTTT
>TRBJ1-2|.|.|TRBV5-1
CASSLADYGYTF
TGCGCCAGCAGCTTGGCAGATTACGGCTACACCTTC
>TRBJ2-3|.|.|TRBV18
CASSELTSTDTQYF
TGTGCCAGCTCAGAACTGACTAGCACAGATACGCAGTATTTT